These 22 T cell receptor beta chains were all obtained from the same sample, sequenced in a study of shared clonotypes between healthy human individuals. Only in-frame clones appear in the TCRdb table, and some are missing; sequencing was by immunoSEQ multiplex PCR. The repertoire holds some 530,000 clones, with approximately 81% as singletons. Specimen: PBMCs. The receptors were gathered from a middle-aged woman in good health. Some clones in this sample may be carry-over from other donors' samples.

This chain links TRBV30 with TRBJ1-1; D possibly corresponds to TRBD1 (5 bases). The germline V gene has CDR1 GTSNPN and CDR2 SVGIG (reference sequence). Trimming pared 5 bases from V and 1 base from J, leaving 14 bases between. The CDR3 is made up of 14 amino acids. The CDR3 protein is CAWGPGGKNTEAFF. In DNA form, the CDR3 reads TGTGCCTGGGGACCGGGGGGAAAGAACACTGAAGCTTTCTTT.

This clone was counted once. The chain employs TRBV6-5 and TRBJ1-1, with 8 bases lining up with TRBD1. This CDR3 is 16 amino acids long. The V gene's germline CDR1 is MNHEY and CDR2 SVGAGI. The V and J ends lost 0 bases and 1 base, in that order; junction bases with no gene match: 4. This CDR3 is CASSYSIGTGNTEAFF. The DNA of the CDR3 is TGTGCCAGCAGTTACTCGATTGGGACAGGGAACACTGAAGCTTTCTTT.

The chain links TRBV27 to TRBJ2-1; 15 bases map to TRBD2. V shed 4 bases, J shed 1 base, and the junction held 17 bases outside the gene matches. CDR1 is MNHEY and CDR2 is SMNVEV in the germline V gene (reference sequence). The length of the CDR3 is 22 residues. This chain's CDR3 is CASSSRRGLAGGYPLSYNEQFF. The CDR3 coding sequence is TGTGCCAGCAGTTCCCGTCGGGGACTAGCGGGAGGATACCCGCTTTCCTACAATGAGCAGTTCTTC.

The gene calls are TRBV5-1 and TRBJ1-2; D ambiguous. The V gene lost 2 bases and the J gene lost 8 bases, with 13 bases spanning the gap. The CDR3 length is 13 residues. Germline lookup yields CDR1 SGHRS and CDR2 YFSETQ. CDR3 sequence: CASSLNGRWGYTF. The DNA for the CDR3 is TGCGCCAGCAGCTTAAATGGGCGTTGGGGCTACACCTTC.

This chain uses TRBV5-4 with TRBJ2-1; 11 nucleotides agree with TRBD2. This CDR3 has 17 residues. V trimming: 3 bases; J trimming: 9 bases; junction bases outside the gene matches: 14. The germline V gene has CDR1 SGHNT and CDR2 YYREEE (reference sequence). CDR3 residues: CASSSPPLAGVRSEQFF. The CDR3 nucleotides read TGTGCCAGCAGCTCACCGCCACTAGCGGGAGTAAGGAGTGAGCAGTTCTTC.

Comments on this clone: It is likely a read error: a sequence one base away is far more abundant. V usage is TRBV2 and J usage is TRBJ1-1; D is possibly TRBD1 (6 bases). Trimming left V 6 bases short and J 4 bases short, with 18 bases between. Germline assignment: CDR1 SNHLY and CDR2 FYNNEI. CDR3 length equals 15 residues. This CDR3 reads CASRDHTGGCTEAFF. DNA of the CDR3: TGTGCCAGCAGGGATCATACGGGGGGCTGCACTGAAGCTTTCTTT.

The V call is TRBV25-1, the J call TRBJ1-1, with TRBD1 identical over 8 bases. Germline CDR1 MGHDK, CDR2 SYGVNS. The CDR3 totals 15 residues. J lost 1 base, V lost 6 bases, and 7 bases had no gene match. CDR3 residues: CASRPTGATNTEAFF. The DNA of the CDR3 is TGTGCCAGCAGACCGACAGGGGCGACGAACACTGAAGCTTTCTTT.

This clone was counted many times. The chain uses TRBV7-8 and TRBJ2-1; 9 bases map to TRBD2. The CDR3 is 16 residues long. J lost 7 bases, V lost 5 bases, and 12 bases had no gene match. CDR1 is SGHVS, CDR2 FQNEAQ, per germline. Written as DNA, the CDR3 is TGTGCCAGCAGCCGCCAGGGACTAGCAGGAAGGAATGAGCAGTTCTTC. This sequence encodes CASSRQGLAGRNEQFF. Full variable domain (missing parts from reference TRBV7-8 and TRBJ2-1): GAGVSQSPRYKVAKRGQDVALRCDPISGHVSLFWYQQALGQGPEFLTYFQNEAQLDKSGLPSDRFFAERPEGSVSTLKIQRTQQEDSAVYLCASSRQGLAGRNEQFFGPGTRLTVL.

The V gene is TRBV5-1, the J gene TRBJ1-4; 7 bases line up with TRBD1. V lost 4 bases and J lost 8; bases outside the gene matches: 11. In germline, CDR1 is SGHRS, CDR2 YFSETQ. The CDR3 runs to 15 residues. The CDR3 spells CASSPVRDSAEKLFF. The CDR3 coding sequence is TGCGCCAGCAGCCCCGTCCGGGACAGTGCCGAAAAACTGTTTTTT.

About this clone itself: The same CDR3 is also encoded by other DNA sequences in this sample. The chain is built from TRBV27 and TRBJ2-2; D uncertain. In germline, CDR1 is MNHEY, CDR2 SMNVEV (reference sequence). Trimming removed 6 bases at V and 1 base at J, with 9 bases between. CDR3 length: 14 residues. DNA of the CDR3: TGTGCCAGCAGGTTAGGTAGGAACACCGGGGAGCTGTTTTTT. Translation: CASRLGRNTGELFF.

V and J are TRBV4-2 and TRBJ1-5, with D perhaps matching TRBD1 (5 bases). CDR3 length: 18 residues. V gave up 0 bases and J gave up 0 bases, with 15 bases separating them. The germline CDR1 and CDR2 sequences are LGHNA and YNFKEQ. CDR3 nucleotide sequence: TGTGCCAGCAGCCAAGATCCTGGCAGGGAGAATAGCAATCAGCCCCAGCATTTT. This codes for CASSQDPGRENSNQPQHF.

This rearrangement joins TRBV7-6 to TRBJ2-7; tentative D call: TRBD1 (5 bases). V lost 3 bases and J 4 bases, leaving 16 bases between the germline ends. CDR1 SGHVS and CDR2 FNYEAQ come from the germline V gene. The CDR3 covers 15 residues. DNA of the CDR3: TGTGCCAGCAGCTTGCGGCAGGGAAAAGAATACGAGCAGTACTTC. It specifies CASSLRQGKEYEQYF.

The CDR3 nucleotides are TGTGCCAGCAGTTCGACTAGCGGTGCGAACACCGGGGAGCTGTTTTTT. Its protein product is CASSSTSGANTGELFF. This chain joins TRBV28 and TRBJ2-2, with 9 bases matching TRBD2. CDR3 length: 16 amino acids. In germline, CDR1 is MDHEN, CDR2 SYDVKM. With V trimmed by 4 bases and J by 0 bases, 3 bases remained unmatched.

V gene TRBV4-2 combines with J gene TRBJ2-5, with D perhaps given as TRBD1 or TRBD2 (5 bases each). Gene TRBJ2-7 matches the end of the DNA better, so the J call may be wrong. The CDR3 spans 15 residues. CDR1 LGHNA and CDR2 YNFKEQ come from the germline V gene. The CDR3 DNA is TGTGCCAGCAGCCAGGGGGTAGCAGACTCCTACGAGCAGTACTTC. This encodes CASSQGVADSYEQYF.

This clone was observed a few times. It is likely a read error: a sequence one base away is far more abundant. The chain links TRBV4-1 to TRBJ2-7; possible D gene TRBD1, 5 bases. Germline loops: CDR1 MGHRA, CDR2 YSYEKL. V dropped 6 bases and J dropped 5 bases, with 14 bases sitting between them. The CDR3 is 13 residues long. The CDR3 spells CASRRAGKDEQYF. DNA for the CDR3: TGCGCCAGCAGACGGGCAGGGAAAGACGAGCAGTACTTC.

On this clone itself: With a far larger clone one base away, a read error is the likely cause. The J gene is TRBJ2-3, the V gene TRBV29-1; TRBD2 agrees at 12 bases. This CDR3 contains 16 residues. V lost 4 bases and J lost 7; bases outside the gene matches: 12. Germline assignment: CDR1 SQVTM and CDR2 ANQGSEA. The DNA of the CDR3 is TGCAGCGTTGTGGGACTAGCGGGCTTTAGAGGGTATACGCAGTATTTT. Encoded protein: CSVVGLAGFRGYTQYF.

Ten or more counts support this clone. The rearrangement links TRBV4-1 to TRBJ1-1; 8 bases match TRBD1. The length of the CDR3 is 15 residues. V dropped 5 bases and J dropped 6; count of bases not matched to a gene: 11. CDR1 and CDR2 (germline): MGHRA, YSYEKL. CDR3 residues: CASSYQGADLAEAFF. The CDR3 DNA is TGCGCCAGCAGCTATCAGGGGGCGGATTTGGCTGAAGCTTTCTTT.

Concerning this clone itself: Given the absence of the conserved phenylalanine or tryptophan at the CDR3 end, a read error is likely. The DNA is omitted, as the CDR3 cannot be located on it reliably, and the CDR3 follows TCRdb's listing. The chain is built from TRBV4-2 and TRBJ1-1; TRBD1 is taken as the D call from the table, unchecked against the DNA. Germline V lookup: CDR1 LGHNA, CDR2 YNFKEQ. The CDR3 spans 17 residues, counting both ends. CDR3 amino acids: CASSQGGPGRMNTEALS.

In this sample, this clone turned up a few times. This likely reflects a read error, since a far larger clone is one base away. This sample includes further DNA sequences coding for the same CDR3. The V call is TRBV30, the J call TRBJ2-5; possibly TRBD1 for D (6 bases). CDR1 is GTSNPN, CDR2 SVGIG, per germline (reference sequence). Trimming took 1 base from V and 1 from J, leaving 13 bases between them. The CDR3 has 15 residues. This CDR3 reads CAWSGGQGAQETQYF. The DNA of the CDR3 is TGTGCCTGGAGTGGGGGGCAGGGCGCCCAAGAGACCCAGTACTTC.

The chain employs TRBV7-2 and TRBJ2-2; 10 nucleotides agree with TRBD1. The ends lost 4 bases at V and 6 bases at J; junction bases unmatched: 5. The CDR3 has 15 residues. From germline, CDR1 is SGHTA and CDR2 FQGNSA. The CDR3 is CASSSGQGDPGELFF. In nucleotides, the CDR3 is TGTGCCAGCAGCTCTGGACAGGGGGATCCCGGGGAGCTGTTTTTT.

The chain is built from TRBV5-4 and TRBJ2-5; D not resolved. V dropped 4 bases and J dropped 0 bases, with 10 bases sitting between them. The CDR3 sequence is 14 residues long. Looked up from germline, CDR1 is SGHNT and CDR2 is YYREEE (reference sequence). The CDR3 loop reads CASSPQDNQETQYF. For the CDR3, the DNA is TGTGCCAGCAGCCCGCAGGATAACCAAGAGACCCAGTACTTC.

The chain is built from TRBV29-1 and TRBJ2-7; no reliable D call. Germline CDR1 and CDR2: SQVTM and ANQGSEA. This CDR3 comprises 10 residues. Deletions cut 8 bases from V and 4 bases from J, with 9 bases between. The DNA for the CDR3 is TGCAGCATAGCAGAGTACGAGCAGTACTTC. Amino acids: CSIAEYEQYF.